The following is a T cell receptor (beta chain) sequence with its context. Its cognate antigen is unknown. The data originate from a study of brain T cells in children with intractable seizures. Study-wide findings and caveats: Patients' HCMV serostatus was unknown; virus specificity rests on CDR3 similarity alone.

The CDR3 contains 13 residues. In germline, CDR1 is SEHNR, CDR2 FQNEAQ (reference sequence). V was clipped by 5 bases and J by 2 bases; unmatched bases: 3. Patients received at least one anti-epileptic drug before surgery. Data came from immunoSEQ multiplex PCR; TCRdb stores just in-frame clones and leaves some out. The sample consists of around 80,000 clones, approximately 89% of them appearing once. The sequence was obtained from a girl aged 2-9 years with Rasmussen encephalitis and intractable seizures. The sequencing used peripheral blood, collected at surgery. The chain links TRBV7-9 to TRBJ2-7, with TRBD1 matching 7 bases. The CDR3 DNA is TGTGCCAGCAGCAAGGGGGCCCCCTACGAGCAGTACTTC. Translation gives CASSKGAPYEQYF.